This record concerns one TCR beta chain sequence. Random hexamers were used to reverse transcribe the RNA input (about 0.45 to 1 ug). It was immunoSEQ multiplex PCR that amplified TCR beta CDR3 across 54 Vbeta and 13 Jbeta. Using its own MiXCR run on the immunoSEQ multiplex PCR reads, TCRdb lists one record per CDR3 protein. Among around 170,000 distinct CDR3 sequences listed, approximately 94% were seen once. V lost 5 bases to trimming and J lost 6 bases, with 8 bases between them. CDR3 length: 12 residues. Germline V gene sequence: CDR1 SGHTA, CDR2 FQGNSA. The sample originates from a study of CD8 T cells in Susac syndrome. Study overall: Patients with Susac syndrome were therapy-naive, taking corticosteroids, with some also receiving intravenous immunoglobulin, or taking intravenous immunoglobulin alone at the time their blood was drawn.

TEMRA cells were FACS-enriched, and CD8+ and CD4+ T cells were isolated negatively. This clonotype originated in a human donor with Susac syndrome. The chain employs TRBV7-2 and TRBJ2-1; the D is unclear. Sequencing input: CD4+ T cells from PBMCs. CDR3: CASSPPFNEQFF. CDR3 coding DNA: TGTGCCAGCAGCCCACCGTTCAATGAGCAGTTCTTC.